This TCR beta chain stems from a study of CD4+ T cells in melanoma. Broader study findings: Neoantigen-specific CD4+ T cells in melanoma reportedly had diverse differentiation states. A reported correlation linked neoantigen-specific CD4+ T cells to CD8+, macrophage and B cell function.

The CDR3 contains 15 residues. The germline gives CDR1 MDHEN, CDR2 SYDVKM. Trimming pared 4 bases from V and 4 bases from J, leaving 14 bases between. This table comes from immunoSEQ multiplex PCR, and its TCRdb copy is limited to in-frame clones, with some not included. This table has 9,500 to 13,000 clones, 68% appearing once. To note about this clone: As yet, its antigen is unknown.

The V call is TRBV28, the J call TRBJ1-5, with D unclear. This TCR was sampled from a human donor with melanoma. Source material: cells from a culture (not recorded whether cultured in vitro). The CDR3 spells CASSSLDGRNQPQHF. In DNA, the CDR3 is TGTGCCAGCAGTTCACTGGACGGGAGAAATCAGCCCCAGCATTTT.